The entry below describes one T cell receptor beta chain. Its target is unknown. Using RNA transcripts as the source, TCR beta CDR3 regions were amplified. The study used the HTBI primer set for a first-round RT-PCR of the TCR CDR3. MiXCR, run by TCRdb on the multiplex PCR reads, gives a single entry per CDR3 protein. The sample shows over 650,000 distinct CDR3 sequences, 45% of them seen only once. Trimming pared 3 bases from V and 9 bases from J, leaving 9 bases between. Germline V CDR1 and CDR2: SNHLY, FYNNEI. The CDR3 covers 11 residues. This record comes from a study of T cells in Graves' hyperthyroidism and ophthalmopathy. Study conclusions and caveats: Ophthalmopathy onset followed model prediction by a median approximately 5.9 months. In blood, most of the thyroid clonotypes expanded above 0.001 were also present. In the analysis, a 13 V-J model separated ophthalmopathy from stable hyperthyroidism.

Pregnant or lactating patients were excluded, as were those with uncontrolled infection or other autoimmune disease. The TCR was taken from an adult man with Graves' disease, either hyperthyroidism or ophthalmopathy (not recorded which). Sequencing used peripheral blood or thyroid tissue (not recorded which). This sequence joins TRBV2 and TRBJ2-7; a weak D match, TRBD1 (6 bases). The CDR3 region has the DNA TGTGCCAGCAGTGACTTGGGGGCGCAGTACTTC. It codes for CASSDLGAQYF.